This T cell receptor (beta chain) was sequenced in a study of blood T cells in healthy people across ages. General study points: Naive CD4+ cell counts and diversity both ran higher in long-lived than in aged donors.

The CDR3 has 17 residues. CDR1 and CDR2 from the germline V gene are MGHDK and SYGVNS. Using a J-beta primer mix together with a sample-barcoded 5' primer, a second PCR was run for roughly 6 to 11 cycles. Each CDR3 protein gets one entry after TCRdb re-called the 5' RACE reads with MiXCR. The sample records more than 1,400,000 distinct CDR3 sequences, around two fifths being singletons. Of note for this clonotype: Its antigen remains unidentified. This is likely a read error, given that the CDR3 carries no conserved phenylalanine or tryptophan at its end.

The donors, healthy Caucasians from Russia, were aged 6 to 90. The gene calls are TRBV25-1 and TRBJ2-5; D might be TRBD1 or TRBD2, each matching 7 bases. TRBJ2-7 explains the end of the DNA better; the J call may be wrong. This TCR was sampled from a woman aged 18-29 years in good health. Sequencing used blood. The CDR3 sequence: CASSGQGTGRTTYEQYL. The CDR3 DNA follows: TGTGCCAGCAGTGGACAGGGTACCGGGAGGACGACCTACGAGCAGTACTTA.